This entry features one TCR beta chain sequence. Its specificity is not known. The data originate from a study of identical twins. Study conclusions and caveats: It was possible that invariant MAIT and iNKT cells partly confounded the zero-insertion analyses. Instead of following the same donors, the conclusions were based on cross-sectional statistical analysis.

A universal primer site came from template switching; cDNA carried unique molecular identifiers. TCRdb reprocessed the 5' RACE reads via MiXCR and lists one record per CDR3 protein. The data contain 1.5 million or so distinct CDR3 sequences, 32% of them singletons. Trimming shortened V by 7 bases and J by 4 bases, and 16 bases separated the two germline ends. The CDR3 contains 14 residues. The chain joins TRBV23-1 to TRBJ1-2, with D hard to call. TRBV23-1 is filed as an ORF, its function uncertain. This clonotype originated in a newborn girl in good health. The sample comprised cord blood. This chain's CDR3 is CASTPLTVLYGYTF. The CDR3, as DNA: TGCGCCAGCACTCCCCTAACGGTTCTCTATGGCTACACCTTC.